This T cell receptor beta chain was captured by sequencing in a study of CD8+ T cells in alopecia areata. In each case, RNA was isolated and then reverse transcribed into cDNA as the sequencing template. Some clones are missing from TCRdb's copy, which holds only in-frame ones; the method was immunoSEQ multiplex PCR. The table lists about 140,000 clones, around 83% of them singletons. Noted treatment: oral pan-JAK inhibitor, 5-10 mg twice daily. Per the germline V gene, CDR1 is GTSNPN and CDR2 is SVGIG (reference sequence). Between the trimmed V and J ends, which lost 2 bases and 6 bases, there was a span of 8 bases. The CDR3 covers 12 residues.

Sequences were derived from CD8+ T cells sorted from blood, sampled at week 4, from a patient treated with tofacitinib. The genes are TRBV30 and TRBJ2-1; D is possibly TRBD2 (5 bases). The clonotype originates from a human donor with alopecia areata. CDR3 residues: CAWSLSGNEQFF. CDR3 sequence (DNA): TGTGCCTGGAGTTTAAGCGGCAATGAGCAGTTCTTC.